These 30 T cell receptor beta chains originate from one sample sequenced in a study of regulatory T cells in long-lasting Graves disease. Libraries of TCR beta came from iRepertoire HTBI primers plus Arm-PCR of CDR3 regions. MiXCR was run by TCRdb on the multiplex PCR reads, yielding one entry per CDR3 protein. The data show 350,000 to 400,000 distinct CDR3 sequences, with 16% seen just once and around 21% held by the top ten. Time point denoted: newly diagnosed GD, antithyroid drugs for less than 3 months. From RNA extracted from PBMCs, the TCR library was made. These data were also reused for a study on T cells in Graves' hyperthyroidism and ophthalmopathy.

The sample here was peripheral blood mononuclear cells (PBMCs), taken at new diagnosis, from a patient treated with antithyroid drugs. The receptors come from a woman between 18 and 29 years old with Graves disease.

The chain links TRBV27 to TRBJ2-1; D might be TRBD1 or TRBD2, each matching 7 bases. Deletions cut 6 bases from V and 5 bases from J, with 17 bases between. The CDR3 extends over 15 amino acids. CDR1 and CDR2 (germline): MNHEY, SMNVEV (reference sequence). The CDR3 bases are TGTGCCAGCAGACCAGGGGGGGCGGGGGACAATGAGCAGTTCTTC. Translation: CASRPGGAGDNEQFF.

In its sample, this clonotype was seen a few times. Being one base from a much bigger clone, this may be a read error. The gene calls are TRBV7-8 and TRBJ2-1, with 13 positions matching TRBD2. In germline, CDR1 is SGHVS, CDR2 FQNEAQ. The CDR3 is 19 amino acids. CDR3 amino acids: CAGSFRGGLAGARNNEQFF. The CDR3 nucleotides read TGTGCCGGCAGCTTTAGGGGAGGACTAGCGGGGGCCAGGAACAATGAGCAGTTCTTC.

Ten or more counts support this clonotype. CDR3 region: CASSYSRGRFTDTQYF. The CDR3 DNA follows: TGTGCCAGCAGTTACTCCCGCGGGAGGTTTACCGATACGCAGTATTTT. The chain joins TRBV6-2 or TRBV6-3 to TRBJ2-3; 8 nucleotides line up with TRBD2. The J segment lost 6 bases and the V segment lost 0 bases, leaving 8 bases of the junction unmatched. CDR1 and CDR2 from the germline V gene are MNHEY and SVGEGT. The CDR3 has 16 amino acids.

The CDR3 is CASSRETGGYNQPQHF. For the CDR3, the DNA is TGTGCCAGCAGTAGGGAGACAGGGGGCTACAATCAGCCCCAGCATTTT. This chain uses TRBV6-1 with TRBJ1-5; TRBD1 agrees at 10 bases. Germline V gene sequence: CDR1 MNHNS, CDR2 SASEGT. The J segment lost 3 bases and the V segment lost 5 bases, leaving 7 bases of the junction unmatched. The CDR3 is 16 amino acids.

V and J are TRBV5-1 and TRBJ2-7; D gene uncertain. Trimming shortened V by 10 bases and J by 1 base, and 12 bases separated the two germline ends. The CDR3 consists of 12 residues. Per the germline V gene, CDR1 is SGHRS and CDR2 is YFSETQ. CDR3 nucleotide sequence: TGCGCCGGCCATGCGGATTCCTACGAGCAGTACTTC. Translated, it gives CAGHADSYEQYF.

In regard to this clonotype: A far larger clone differs by one base, so this is likely a read error. This chain joins TRBV5-1 and TRBJ2-1; possibly TRBD1 for D (6 bases). The ends were cut back, 3 bases at V and 10 bases at J, with 26 bases in the middle. CDR1 is SGHRS and CDR2 is YFSETQ in the germline V gene. The CDR3 has 17 residues. The CDR3 is CASSSIMDRTPHCEQFF. CDR3 sequence (DNA): TGCGCCAGCAGCTCGATTATGGACAGAACTCCCCATTGCGAGCAGTTCTTC. The full variable domain, rest sourced from reference TRBV5-1 and TRBJ2-1, is KAGVTQTPRYLIKTRGQQVTLSCSPISGHRSVSWYQQTPGQGLQFLFEYFSETQRNKGNFPGRFSGRQFSNSRSEMNVSTLELGDSALYLCASSSIMDRTPHCEQFFGPGTRLTVL.

The chain employs TRBV5-1 and TRBJ1-1; D is perhaps TRBD1 (5 bases). V lost 0 bases to trimming and J lost 4 bases, with 19 bases between them. The CDR3 has 17 amino acids. CDR1 and CDR2 from the germline V gene are SGHRS and YFSETQ. CDR3 sequence reads: CASSLARRREEGTEAFF. Here the CDR3 DNA reads TGCGCCAGCAGCTTGGCCAGGCGCAGGGAAGAGGGCACTGAAGCTTTCTTT.

This clonotype was seen at least ten times. The chain carries TRBV5-1 and TRBJ2-7; no definite D call. The V end was cut by 3 bases, the J end by 2 bases, with 6 bases between. The CDR3 length is 12 residues. Germline V gives CDR1 SGHRS, CDR2 YFSETQ. This chain's CDR3 is CASSSPAYEQYF. The CDR3 bases are TGCGCCAGCAGCTCCCCAGCCTACGAGCAGTACTTC.

This clonotype was observed at least ten times. The rearrangement joins TRBV27 to TRBJ2-5; D may be TRBD2 (5 bases). Deletions cut 5 bases from V and 4 bases from J, with 14 bases between. The CDR3 is 14 residues long. Looked up from germline, CDR1 is MNHEY and CDR2 is SMNVEV (reference sequence). This CDR3 is CASSPETTPETQYF. The CDR3 DNA follows: TGTGCCAGCAGTCCCGAGACTACCCCAGAGACCCAGTACTTC.

The V gene is TRBV6-2 or TRBV6-3, the J gene TRBJ2-3; 8 nucleotides match TRBD2. The CDR3 runs to 15 residues. Germline trimming cut 6 bases from V and 3 bases from J; bases unmatched to any gene: 8. Looked up from germline, CDR1 is MNHEY and CDR2 is SVGEGT. CDR3 in amino acids: CASRHYGGATDTQYF. CDR3 DNA sequence: TGTGCCAGCAGACACTACGGGGGGGCGACAGATACGCAGTATTTT.

This clonotype was seen repeatedly, ten times or more. This sequence joins TRBV28 and TRBJ1-2; maybe TRBD1 (6 bases). The ends were cut back, 6 bases at V and 5 bases at J, with 13 bases in the middle. This CDR3 comprises 13 residues. Germline assignment: CDR1 MDHEN and CDR2 SYDVKM. CDR3 residues: CASSLAGTYGYTF. The CDR3 nucleotides are TGTGCCAGCAGCTTAGCCGGGACATATGGCTACACCTTC.

V gene TRBV7-9 combines with J gene TRBJ1-1; TRBD1 might be the D (6 bases). V was pared by 10 bases and J by 3 bases, with 21 bases between. The CDR3 consists of 15 residues. CDR1 is SEHNR and CDR2 is FQNEAQ in the germline V gene (reference sequence). CDR3 nucleotides: TGTGCCATCTTTGGGACGACAGGCCCTGACACTGAAGCTTTCTTT. Translated, it gives CAIFGTTGPDTEAFF.

This clonotype was seen many times. The chain couples TRBV18 to TRBJ2-7, with D possibly TRBD2 on 6 matching bases. Trimming removed 3 bases at V and 3 bases at J, with 12 bases between. CDR3 length: 14 amino acids. Germline assignment: CDR1 KGHSH and CDR2 LQKENI. The DNA of the CDR3 is TGTGCCAGCTCACCCGTGCGGGGAAACTACGAGCAGTACTTC. It encodes CASSPVRGNYEQYF.

This clonotype was seen many times. This chain connects TRBV11-2 to TRBJ2-3; a weak D match, TRBD1 (5 bases). The V end was cut by 6 bases, the J end by 6 bases, with 19 bases between. The CDR3 has 15 amino acids. Germline assignment: CDR1 SGHAT and CDR2 FQNNGV. CDR3 sequence (DNA): TGTGCCAGCAGGGCCGTTAAAGGGGCCGATGATACGCAGTATTTT. This gives the protein CASRAVKGADDTQYF. Combining the CDR3 with reference TRBV11-2 and TRBJ2-3 gives the whole variable domain EAGVAQSPRYKIIEKRQSVAFWCNPISGHATLYWYQQILGQGPKLLIQFQNNGVVDDSQLPKDRFSAERLKGVDSTLKIQPAKLEDSAVYLCASRAVKGADDTQYFGPGTRLTVL.

This clonotype was detected only a few times. This rearrangement joins TRBV28 to TRBJ2-7; possibly TRBD1 for D (6 bases). This CDR3 has 11 residues. CDR1 is MDHEN, CDR2 SYDVKM, per germline. V was clipped by 8 bases and J by 3 bases, with 8 bases between them. CDR3 sequence reads: CASRDIYEQYF. CDR3 nucleotide sequence: TGTGCCAGCCGGGACATCTACGAGCAGTACTTC.

This clonotype has a handful of counts. V gene TRBV15 combines with J gene TRBJ1-5; D is unresolved. The CDR3 totals 15 residues. Germline CDR1 reads LNHNV; CDR2 reads YYDKDF (reference sequence). Trimming removed 8 bases at V and 3 bases at J, with 17 bases between. CDR3 amino acids: CATDSSGTYNQPQHF. DNA of the CDR3: TGTGCCACCGACTCGAGCGGAACCTACAATCAGCCCCAGCATTTT.

This clonotype was picked up many times. The chain has TRBV12-5 and TRBJ2-2; 11 bases align to TRBD1. CDR1 is LGHNT and CDR2 is FRNRAP in the germline V gene. CDR3 length: 16 residues. With V trimmed by 1 base and J by 6 bases, 4 bases remained unmatched. For the CDR3, the DNA is TGTGCTAGTGGTTTGGGGACAGGGGGCACCGCCGGGGAGCTGTTTTTT. Encoded protein: CASGLGTGGTAGELFF. The whole variable domain, filled in from reference TRBV12-5 and TRBJ2-2, reads DARVTQTPRHKVTEMGQEVTMRCQPILGHNTVFWYRQTMMQGLELLAYFRNRAPLDDSGMPKDRFSAEMPDATLATLKIQPSEPRDSAVYFCASGLGTGGTAGELFFGEGSRLTVL.

About this clonotype itself: This probably arose from a read error, given a far larger clone one base away. V and J are TRBV11-2 and TRBJ2-3; 15 bases fit TRBD2. Germline trimming cut 4 bases from V and 5 bases from J; bases unmatched to any gene: 1. The CDR3 contains 15 residues. CDR1 SGHAT and CDR2 FQNNGV come from the germline V gene. CDR3 sequence: CASSSGLAGGDTQYF. Written as DNA, the CDR3 is TGTGCCAGCAGCTCGGGACTAGCGGGAGGAGATACGCAGTATTTT.

The CDR3 reads CASSWGAAAFF. In DNA form, the CDR3 reads TGTGCCAGCAGTTGGGGGGCAGCGGCTTTCTTT. This chain joins TRBV28 and TRBJ1-1, with D possibly TRBD1 on 6 matching bases. The CDR3 has 11 amino acids. The V end lost 4 bases, the J end lost 11 bases, and 11 bases lay between the germline ends. The V gene's germline CDR1 is MDHEN and CDR2 SYDVKM.

This clonotype was seen more than once but under ten times. The gene calls are TRBV20-1 and TRBJ2-6; no firm D call. V lost 3 bases, J lost 0 bases, and 9 bases lay in between. CDR3 length: 15 amino acids. CDR1 DFQATT and CDR2 SNEGSKA come from the germline V gene (reference sequence). The CDR3 region is CSASDSSSGANVLTF. CDR3 coding DNA: TGCAGTGCTAGCGATTCTAGCTCTGGGGCCAACGTCCTGACTTTC.

A remark on this clonotype: One junction end disagrees with the germline gene, perhaps due to a read error. V gene TRBV28 combines with J gene TRBJ2-7; TRBD1 matches 9 bases. The CDR3 has 15 residues. Germline assignment: CDR1 MDHEN and CDR2 SYDVKM. CDR3 bases: TGTGCCAGCAATGTGCCGGGACAGGGTACCTACGTGCAGTACTTC. It is translated as CASNVPGQGTYVQYF.

This clonotype was observed at least ten times. The chain has TRBV28 and TRBJ2-7; D is possibly TRBD2 (7 bases). The CDR3 is made up of 14 amino acids. V lost 2 bases and J lost 3, with 11 bases in between. CDR1 and CDR2 from the germline V gene are MDHEN and SYDVKM. The CDR3 sequence: CASSLRGGDYEQYF. CDR3 nucleotide sequence: TGTGCCAGCAGTTTAAGGGGGGGGGACTACGAGCAGTACTTC.

In its sample, this clonotype was seen many times. The rearrangement links TRBV6-1 to TRBJ1-3; D ambiguous. The germline CDR1 and CDR2 sequences are MNHNS and SASEGT. V was pared by 8 bases and J by 4 bases, with 12 bases between. This CDR3 spans 13 amino acids. The CDR3 nucleotides are TGTGCCAGCTTAGGGCCGGGAGGAAACACCATATATTTT. Residues: CASLGPGGNTIYF.

The rearrangement uses TRBV12-3 or TRBV12-4 and TRBJ1-2; D is ambiguous. Trimming left V 1 base short and J 2 bases short, with 11 bases between. The CDR3 extends over 15 amino acids. CDR3 residues: CASSLGLRANYGYTF. In DNA, the CDR3 is TGTGCCAGCAGTTTAGGTTTGAGGGCGAACTATGGCTACACCTTC.

This clonotype was picked up many times. The gene calls are TRBV5-1 and TRBJ2-7; the D call may be TRBD1 or TRBD2 (6 bases each). The CDR3 covers 16 residues. Trimming took 0 bases from V and 3 from J, leaving 16 bases between them. From germline, CDR1 is SGHRS and CDR2 YFSETQ. This CDR3 is CASSLGTRRGVYEQYF. DNA for the CDR3: TGCGCCAGCAGCTTGGGGACCCGAAGGGGGGTCTACGAGCAGTACTTC.

This clonotype was counted many times. It is unclear where the CDR3 begins or ends on the DNA, so no DNA is shown, and the CDR3 is as TCRdb lists it. This chain uses TRBV27 with TRBJ2-7; TRBD1, as called in the table, went unchecked against the DNA. CDR1 and CDR2 (germline): MNHEY, SMNVEV (reference sequence). The CDR3 spans 14 residues, counting both ends. The CDR3 sequence: CVSSTSTGSYEQYF.

The sample holds a few counts of this clonotype. The chain joins TRBV12-3 or TRBV12-4 to TRBJ2-7; D might be TRBD1 (5 bases). The CDR3 has 16 amino acids. V lost 5 bases to trimming and J lost 0 bases, with 17 bases between them. The CDR3 nucleotides are TGTGCCAGCAGTGCACAGGCTCGGGTGTCCTCCTACGAGCAGTACTTC. The encoded protein is CASSAQARVSSYEQYF.

This clonotype has at least ten counts. The chain combines TRBV7-9 with TRBJ1-6, with D hard to call. This CDR3 has 13 residues. The V end lost 5 bases, the J end lost 13 bases, and 15 bases lay between the germline ends. The germline V gene has CDR1 SEHNR and CDR2 FQNEAQ (reference sequence). The CDR3 loop is CASSAGYPAPLHF. The CDR3 DNA follows: TGTGCCAGCAGCGCAGGCTACCCCGCCCCCCTCCACTTT.

This clonotype was seen a few times. The DNA of the CDR3 is TGCGCCAGCAGCCTCCGGGACAGGGCCACAGATACGCAGTATTTT. Translation gives CASSLRDRATDTQYF. V usage is TRBV5-1 and J usage is TRBJ2-3, with 9 bases matching TRBD1. The CDR3 runs 15 residues. Germline values: CDR1 SGHRS, CDR2 YFSETQ. V shed 4 bases, J shed 2 bases, and the junction held 5 bases outside the gene matches.

This clonotype was found many times. The chain carries TRBV2 and TRBJ2-7, with D possibly matching TRBD2 (5 bases). Trimming took off 7 bases at V and 4 bases at J, with 20 bases between the two ends. This CDR3 is built from 15 residues. CDR1 and CDR2 (germline): SNHLY, FYNNEI. The CDR3 region has the DNA TGTGCCAGCATCGGTGTCGAGGGAGACGGATACGAGCAGTACTTC. Protein: CASIGVEGDGYEQYF.